One and the same sample provided the 30 T cell receptor beta chains below, sequenced in a study of T cells in Graves' hyperthyroidism and ophthalmopathy (dated by TCRdb to the late 2010s). Libraries were constructed by multiplex PCR. The data were produced on an Illumina HiSeq 2000. Amplification of TCR beta CDR3 regions was carried out from RNA transcripts. A first-round RT-PCR of the TCR CDR3 used the HTBI primer set with the Qiagen OneStep RT-PCR kit. TCRdb trimmed the raw reads at Q25, called clones with MiXCR and kept productive beta chains. Each CDR3 protein gets just one entry, which takes the most common genes and DNA from the rows behind it. The sample table records about 700,000 distinct CDR3 sequences; approximately 15% of these occur just once. 9.5% to 13% of the sample is taken by the ten largest. The source material was blood. Source of these receptors: a young woman with Graves' hyperthyroidism.

There are many counts of this clonotype. This chain connects TRBV3-1 to TRBJ2-5, with 8 bases lining up with TRBD1. V gave up 1 base and J gave up 1 base; unmatched junction bases: 5. In germline, CDR1 is LGHDT, CDR2 YNNKEL (reference sequence). This CDR3 comprises 16 residues. CDR3 coding DNA: TGTGCCAGCAGCCAAGGACAGGGACAGGTCCAAGAGACCCAGTACTTC. Protein: CASSQGQGQVQETQYF.

The table lists this clonotype with many counts. This CDR3 is CASSLVGQFATNEKLFF. The CDR3, as DNA: TGCGCCAGCAGCTTGGTCGGACAGTTTGCAACTAATGAAAAACTGTTTTTT. The chain recombines TRBV5-1 with TRBJ1-4; a weak D match, TRBD1 (6 bases). This CDR3 comprises 17 residues. The ends were cut back, 0 bases at V and 0 bases at J, with 12 bases in the middle. Germline-derived CDR1 and CDR2 are SGHRS and YFSETQ.

This clonotype appeared many times. The rearrangement links TRBV12-3 or TRBV12-4 to TRBJ1-2, with a possible D match to TRBD1 (5 bases). Trimming shortened V by 3 bases and J by 0 bases, and 8 bases separated the two germline ends. The CDR3 length is 14 residues. The CDR3 loop reads CASSLRQSNYGYTF. The CDR3 DNA follows: TGTGCCAGCAGTTTGCGACAGTCTAACTATGGCTACACCTTC.

This clonotype was detected ten times or more. The rearrangement uses TRBV20-1 and TRBJ2-7; no firm D call. The CDR3 contains 14 residues. Germline assignment: CDR1 DFQATT and CDR2 SNEGSKA (reference sequence). Trimming pared 3 bases from V and 3 bases from J, leaving 15 bases between. The CDR3 loop is CSASRAINLYEQYF. In nucleotides, the CDR3 is TGCAGTGCTAGTCGGGCGATTAACCTCTACGAGCAGTACTTC.

Many counts were recorded for this clonotype. The chain carries TRBV28 and TRBJ1-2, with D perhaps TRBD1 (6 bases). The CDR3 is 14 amino acids. Trimming pared 7 bases from V and 7 bases from J, leaving 19 bases between. Germline CDR1 and CDR2: MDHEN and SYDVKM. The CDR3 coding sequence is TGTGCCAGCACCCGCCCGGACAGCCCCCTTGGCTACACCTTC. This encodes CASTRPDSPLGYTF.

Many counts were recorded for this clonotype. The V call is TRBV20-1, the J call TRBJ2-7; 10 positions match TRBD2. The V and J ends lost 5 bases and 3 bases, in that order; junction bases with no gene match: 4. The germline V gene encodes CDR1 DFQATT and CDR2 SNEGSKA (reference sequence). The CDR3 has 13 residues. In DNA form, the CDR3 reads TGCAGTGCTGGGAGCGGGAGGGGCTACGAGCAGTACTTC. Residues: CSAGSGRGYEQYF.

This clonotype has more than one count but fewer than ten. The genes are TRBV29-1 and TRBJ1-3; D not certain. With 6 bases removed from V and 4 bases from J, the gap between germline ends came to 7 bases. CDR1 SQVTM and CDR2 ANQGSEA come from the germline V gene. This CDR3 is 11 amino acids long. CDR3 nucleotide sequence: TGCAGCGTCCCGATGGGAAACACCATATATTTT. Its protein product is CSVPMGNTIYF.

In its sample, this clonotype was seen a few times. The gene calls are TRBV11-3 and TRBJ1-1; the match to TRBD1 covers 9 bases. With V trimmed by 5 bases and J by 4 bases, 5 bases remained unmatched. The CDR3 spans 14 residues. The germline V gene encodes CDR1 SGHNT and CDR2 YENEEA. CDR3 nucleotides: TGTGCCAGCAGCCGGACAGGGGCTAGCACTGAAGCTTTCTTT. This gives the protein CASSRTGASTEAFF.

Turning to this clonotype: In this CDR3 the conserved last residue, phenylalanine or tryptophan, is missing, so a read error is likely. The chain recombines TRBV28 with TRBJ1-1, with D possibly being TRBD1 (5 bases). The germline V gene encodes CDR1 MDHEN and CDR2 SYDVKM. The CDR3 length is 16 residues. V dropped 7 bases and J dropped 2 bases, with 20 bases sitting between them. CDR3 residues: CASNAIDSESNTEAFL. CDR3 nucleotide sequence: TGTGCCAGCAACGCGATCGACAGTGAGTCAAACACTGAAGCTTTCCTT.

V is TRBV29-1 and J is TRBJ2-5, with TRBD2 matching 7 bases. CDR3 length: 15 amino acids. Trimming removed 0 bases from V and 5 bases from J; junction bases left unmatched: 9. Germline V CDR1 and CDR2: SQVTM, ANQGSEA. The CDR3 sequence is CSVEDAPGGWETQYF. CDR3 bases: TGCAGCGTTGAAGATGCCCCGGGGGGATGGGAGACCCAGTACTTC.

This chain connects TRBV12-3 or TRBV12-4 to TRBJ1-1; TRBD1 agrees at 8 bases. The CDR3 consists of 13 residues. The ends lost 6 bases at V and 4 bases at J; junction bases unmatched: 4. CDR3 amino acids: CASRDREGTEAFF. The DNA for the CDR3 is TGTGCCAGCAGGGACAGGGAGGGCACTGAAGCTTTCTTT.

The rearrangement links TRBV7-9 to TRBJ1-4, with D perhaps matching TRBD1 (5 bases). This CDR3 comprises 15 residues. V was shortened by 5 bases and J by 7 bases, with 17 bases between the two germline ends. Germline V lookup: CDR1 SEHNR, CDR2 FQNEAQ (reference sequence). The CDR3 sequence: CASSPLDTVGEKLFF. CDR3 DNA sequence: TGTGCCAGCAGCCCCTTGGACACCGTGGGTGAAAAACTGTTTTTT. Looking up the rest from reference TRBV7-9 and TRBJ1-4 gives the full variable domain: DTGVSQNPRHKITKRGQNVTFRCDPISEHNRLYWYRQTLGQGPEFLTYFQNEAQLEKSRLLSDRFSAERPKGSFSTLEIQRTEQGDSAMYLCASSPLDTVGEKLFFGSGTQLSVL.

The chain uses TRBV7-9 and TRBJ2-1; 9 nucleotides line up with TRBD2. This CDR3 has 16 amino acids. Germline assignment: CDR1 SEHNR and CDR2 FQNEAQ (reference sequence). With V trimmed by 2 bases and J by 8 bases, 10 bases remained unmatched. The CDR3: CASSLIIAGAGDEQFF. CDR3 bases: TGTGCCAGCAGCTTAATCATAGCGGGAGCTGGTGATGAGCAGTTCTTC.

V gene TRBV20-1 combines with J gene TRBJ2-4; tentative D call: TRBD2 (5 bases). CDR1 is DFQATT, CDR2 SNEGSKA, per germline (reference sequence). The V end lost 1 base, the J end lost 3 bases, and 13 bases lay between the germline ends. The CDR3 extends over 15 amino acids. The CDR3: CSARARQAGKNIQYF. The CDR3 DNA reads TGCAGTGCTAGAGCCCGGCAGGCGGGCAAAAACATTCAGTACTTC.

In this sample, this clonotype turned up once. The junction does not match germline at one end; this may be a read error. CDR3 nucleotides: TGTGCCAGCAGCGTAGCGGCGGGTATCTCCTACGAGCAGTACTTC. Amino acid sequence: CASSVAAGISYEQYF. The J gene is TRBJ2-7, the V gene TRBV7-8, with D possibly being TRBD2 (6 bases). The germline V gene encodes CDR1 SGHVS and CDR2 FQNEAQ. The CDR3 is made up of 15 amino acids.

At least ten counts were recorded for this clonotype. The chain is built from TRBV3-1 and TRBJ2-5; D not resolved. The CDR3 sequence is 11 residues long. Germline CDR1 is LGHDT and CDR2 is YNNKEL (reference sequence). The V and J ends lost 4 bases and 5 bases respectively, with 5 bases between them. CDR3 sequence: CASSRVETQYF. CDR3 DNA: TGTGCCAGCAGCCGGGTGGAGACCCAGTACTTC.

The J gene is TRBJ2-1, the V gene TRBV2, with 9 positions matching TRBD2. The CDR3 has 14 amino acids. The germline V gene encodes CDR1 SNHLY and CDR2 FYNNEI. Trimming removed 4 bases from V and 6 bases from J; junction bases left unmatched: 4. Here the CDR3 DNA reads TGTGCCAGCAGTGTTTATAGCGGGAGCAATGAGCAGTTCTTC. Translation: CASSVYSGSNEQFF.

This clonotype was observed many times. V gene TRBV24-1 combines with J gene TRBJ1-2; D is uncertain. The germline gives CDR1 KGHDR, CDR2 SFDVKD. V was pared by 4 bases and J by 0 bases, with 5 bases between. The CDR3 is made up of 13 amino acids. CDR3 residues: CATSDVANYGYTF. DNA of the CDR3: TGTGCCACCAGTGACGTTGCTAACTATGGCTACACCTTC.

This clonotype was counted between two and nine times. The chain carries TRBV6-2 or TRBV6-3 and TRBJ2-2; D remains ambiguous. Trimming stripped 2 bases from V and 6 bases from J, with 7 bases between. The CDR3 runs 13 residues. Germline V gene data show CDR1 as MNHEY and CDR2 as SVGEGT. CDR3 sequence: CASSYKYAGELFF. The CDR3 DNA sequence: TGTGCCAGCAGTTACAAGTATGCCGGGGAGCTGTTTTTT.

J is TRBJ1-5 and V is TRBV9, with 10 bases lining up with TRBD1. This CDR3 contains 19 residues. Germline lookup yields CDR1 SGDLS and CDR2 YYNGEE. Losses at the gene ends were 0 bases for V and 0 bases for J; bases not matched to a gene: 9. The CDR3 reads CASSVESGTGAFSNQPQHF. DNA for the CDR3: TGTGCCAGCAGCGTAGAGTCTGGGACAGGGGCTTTTAGCAATCAGCCCCAGCATTTT.

The sample holds a few counts of this clonotype. The chain employs TRBV20-1 and TRBJ2-3; D may be TRBD2 (7 bases). CDR1 is DFQATT and CDR2 is SNEGSKA in the germline V gene (reference sequence). The CDR3 sequence is 14 residues long. V lost 6 bases and J 5 bases, leaving 18 bases between the germline ends. CDR3 region: CSATEGGAKDTQYF. In DNA form, the CDR3 reads TGCAGTGCCACGGAGGGGGGGGCGAAAGATACGCAGTATTTT.

This clonotype was observed a single time. The rearrangement uses TRBV20-1 and TRBJ1-2; the match to TRBD1 covers 7 bases. There are 15 residues in the CDR3. V shed 4 bases, J shed 3 bases, and the junction held 11 bases outside the gene matches. Looked up from germline, CDR1 is DFQATT and CDR2 is SNEGSKA (reference sequence). CDR3 region: CSAKGGATRDYGYTF. The CDR3 DNA sequence: TGCAGTGCTAAAGGGGGCGCCACCCGGGACTATGGCTACACCTTC.

This clonotype was picked up many times. This rearrangement joins TRBV11-2 to TRBJ2-1, with D possibly being TRBD2 (6 bases). Looked up from germline, CDR1 is SGHAT and CDR2 is FQNNGV. V was clipped by 7 bases and J by 6 bases, with 19 bases between them. The CDR3 runs to 15 residues. The CDR3 bases are TGTGCCAGCACCCCCTTAGGTGGAGGGTTCAATGAGCAGTTCTTC. This codes for CASTPLGGGFNEQFF. Supplemented by reference TRBV11-2 and TRBJ2-1, the full variable domain reads EAGVAQSPRYKIIEKRQSVAFWCNPISGHATLYWYQQILGQGPKLLIQFQNNGVVDDSQLPKDRFSAERLKGVDSTLKIQPAKLEDSAVYLCASTPLGGGFNEQFFGPGTRLTVL.

This clonotype was observed at least ten times. The J gene is TRBJ1-6, the V gene TRBV7-3; the match to TRBD1 covers 8 bases. The germline V gene encodes CDR1 SGHTA and CDR2 FQGTGA. The CDR3 contains 15 residues. V gave up 3 bases and J gave up 7 bases; unmatched junction bases: 5. The CDR3 loop is CASSFAAGGNSPLHF. In DNA, the CDR3 is TGTGCCAGCAGCTTCGCGGCAGGGGGCAATTCACCCCTCCACTTT.

As concerns this clonotype: This could be a read error, since a much larger clone is one nucleotide away. V is TRBV20-1 and J is TRBJ2-5; 10 bases map to TRBD2. The CDR3 totals 15 residues. CDR1 and CDR2 (germline): DFQATT, SNEGSKA (reference sequence). This chain's CDR3 is CSARELAGGGETQHF. DNA for the CDR3: TGCAGTGCTAGAGAATTAGCGGGAGGAGGAGAGACCCAGCACTTC.

Ten or more counts support this clonotype. The J gene is TRBJ2-1, the V gene TRBV7-9, with D perhaps TRBD1 (7 bases). With 2 bases removed from V and 6 bases from J, the gap between germline ends came to 20 bases. Germline CDR1 SEHNR, CDR2 FQNEAQ (reference sequence). The CDR3 consists of 17 residues. CDR3 sequence (DNA): TGTGCCAGCAGCTTAACCTCAGGGGGGCGGATACGCAATGAGCAGTTCTTC. Translation: CASSLTSGGRIRNEQFF.

V is TRBV15 and J is TRBJ2-2; D is unresolved. The CDR3 extends over 12 amino acids. Germline V CDR1 and CDR2: LNHNV, YYDKDF (reference sequence). The ends were cut back, 5 bases at V and 3 bases at J, with 4 bases in the middle. In DNA, the CDR3 is TGTGCCACCAGCGGTTACACCGGGGAGCTGTTTTTT. Protein product: CATSGYTGELFF.

The chain employs TRBV13 and TRBJ1-6; D gene uncertain. This CDR3 has 15 residues. Trimming removed 4 bases from V and 8 bases from J, with 15 bases in between. Per germline, CDR1 PRHDT and CDR2 FYEKMQ (reference sequence). The chain's CDR3 is CASSYSIGSYSPLHF. For the CDR3, the DNA is TGTGCCAGCAGCTACTCGATAGGGTCTTATTCACCCCTCCACTTT. Combining the CDR3 with reference TRBV13 and TRBJ1-6 gives the whole variable domain AAGVIQSPRHLIKEKRETATLKCYPIPRHDTVYWYQQGPGQDPQFLISFYEKMQSDKGSIPDRFSAQQFSDYHSELNMSSLELGDSALYFCASSYSIGSYSPLHFGNGTRLTVT.

The chain joins TRBV7-9 to TRBJ2-7; 12 bases agree with TRBD2. The CDR3 has 16 residues. Germline V gene lookup returns CDR1 SEHNR and CDR2 FQNEAQ (reference sequence). Trimming removed 3 bases from V and 4 bases from J; junction bases left unmatched: 7. The CDR3 loop is CASSFSPGTSGYEQYF. The CDR3 DNA sequence: TGTGCCAGCAGCTTCTCCCCCGGGACTAGCGGGTACGAGCAGTACTTC.

The chain links TRBV19 to TRBJ2-1; 9 nucleotides match TRBD1. Germline assignment: CDR1 LNHDA and CDR2 SQIVND (reference sequence). The CDR3 length is 16 residues. Trimming cost V 7 bases and J 4 bases; bases outside gene matches: 11. This CDR3 is CASKSLTGGIYNEQFF. The CDR3 bases are TGTGCCAGTAAAAGCCTTACAGGGGGCATATACAATGAGCAGTTCTTC.